This passage covers 18 T cell receptor beta chains from one sample sequenced in a study of human T cells and chemical hapten exposure (dated by TCRdb to the early 2020s). Libraries were constructed by RACE. This sample was sequenced with a NextSeq 500. TCRdb took the public reads, trimmed them with fastp at Q25, ran MiXCR for clone calling and kept in-frame beta chains. Rows with a matching CDR3 protein are joined into one entry that keeps the most common DNA and genes. The sample records about 110,000 distinct CDR3 sequences, around 10% of which are singletons. Roughly 3.5% of the sample belongs to the ten largest clones. The meaning of the sample's time point label: patch test 1, 2 weeks after DPC sensitization. In the paper's terms, the treatment or condition label means: therapeutic diphenylcyclopropenone sensitization with weekly scalp DPC. Sequences were derived from whole blood, sampled in connection with sensitization to the hapten diphenylcyclopropenone (DPC). The receptors were gathered from a woman between 40 and 55 years old with alopecia areata. Some clones in this sample may be carry-over from other donors' samples.

The chain couples TRBV20-1 to TRBJ1-1, with 7 positions matching TRBD1. Per the germline V gene, CDR1 is DFQATT and CDR2 is SNEGSKA (reference sequence). V gave up 6 bases and J gave up 5 bases; unmatched junction bases: 12. The CDR3 loop spans 14 amino acids. The CDR3 DNA is TGCAGTGCCAGTTCATCCAGGGGGGGGACTGAAGCTTTCTTT. This codes for CSASSSRGGTEAFF.

Many counts were recorded for this clonotype. The genes are TRBV28 and TRBJ2-7; D is unresolved. The CDR3 has 14 residues. Germline loops: CDR1 MDHEN, CDR2 SYDVKM. The ends were cut back, 8 bases at V and 3 bases at J, with 17 bases in the middle. This CDR3 is CASPPSGSSYEQYF. DNA for the CDR3: TGTGCCAGCCCCCCGTCGGGTAGCAGCTACGAGCAGTACTTC.

This clonotype appeared many times. This chain links TRBV29-1 with TRBJ2-7; maybe TRBD2 (6 bases). This CDR3 is built from 13 residues. Deletions cut 7 bases from V and 7 bases from J, with 20 bases between. Germline V gene sequence: CDR1 SQVTM, CDR2 ANQGSEA. For the CDR3, the DNA is TGCAGCGCTGGGCGGGGTACTACTGGGGAGCAGTACTTC. This sequence encodes CSAGRGTTGEQYF.

This clonotype was seen a handful of times. V and J are TRBV20-1 and TRBJ1-1; 8 positions match TRBD1. The CDR3 has 15 amino acids. Per the germline V gene, CDR1 is DFQATT and CDR2 is SNEGSKA (reference sequence). V was clipped by 6 bases and J by 0 bases; unmatched bases: 9. This chain's CDR3 is CSAPRQGAMNTEAFF. The DNA of the CDR3 is TGCAGTGCCCCACGGCAGGGGGCGATGAACACTGAAGCTTTCTTT.

There are a few counts of this clonotype. The rearrangement joins TRBV11-2 to TRBJ1-6, with D uncertain. The germline CDR1 and CDR2 sequences are SGHAT and FQNNGV. The CDR3 sequence is 16 residues long. V dropped 7 bases and J dropped 6 bases, with 19 bases sitting between them. The CDR3 spells CASTLGGPGVNSPLHF. DNA for the CDR3: TGTGCCAGCACTCTCGGCGGGCCAGGTGTTAATTCACCCCTCCACTTT.

In DNA form, the CDR3 reads TGCAGTGTACCAGGGGGCTTGTCGAACACTGAAGCTTTCTTT. Translation: CSVPGGLSNTEAFF. This chain uses TRBV20-1 with TRBJ1-1; 8 bases are shared with TRBD1. The ends lost 7 bases at V and 1 base at J; junction bases unmatched: 8. Germline values: CDR1 DFQATT, CDR2 SNEGSKA (reference sequence). The CDR3 has 14 amino acids.

The table lists this clonotype with many counts. The V call is TRBV13, the J call TRBJ2-1; TRBD2 is a possible D gene (6 bases). V was clipped by 7 bases and J by 8 bases, with 15 bases between them. In germline, CDR1 is PRHDT, CDR2 FYEKMQ (reference sequence). The CDR3 loop spans 13 amino acids. The CDR3 protein is CASNSDGRDEQFF. DNA for the CDR3: TGTGCCAGCAACTCTGACGGGAGAGATGAGCAGTTCTTC. Variable domain in full (rest from reference TRBV13 and TRBJ2-1): AAGVIQSPRHLIKEKRETATLKCYPIPRHDTVYWYQQGPGQDPQFLISFYEKMQSDKGSIPDRFSAQQFSDYHSELNMSSLELGDSALYFCASNSDGRDEQFFGPGTRLTVL.

This clonotype was observed at least ten times. The V call is TRBV7-2, the J call TRBJ1-2; no clear D gene. CDR3 length: 11 amino acids. Germline CDR1 is SGHTA and CDR2 is FQGNSA. Trimming cost V 5 bases and J 8 bases, with 9 bases left between them. The CDR3 region has the DNA TGTGCCAGCAGCCCCTCAGGCGGCTACACCTTC. Translated: CASSPSGGYTF.

This clonotype showed up just a few times. This rearrangement joins TRBV19 to TRBJ1-5; no reliable D call. V was shortened by 1 base and J by 6 bases, with 4 bases between the two germline ends. Germline V gives CDR1 LNHDA, CDR2 SQIVND (reference sequence). CDR3 length: 12 amino acids. The CDR3 nucleotides read TGTGCCAGTAGTATAGGGGGTCAGCCCCAGCATTTT. This translates into CASSIGGQPQHF.

The table lists this clonotype with a few counts. The chain recombines TRBV3-1 with TRBJ2-5; TRBD2 matches 12 bases. Germline CDR1 and CDR2: LGHDT and YNNKEL (reference sequence). The V gene end was trimmed by 0 bases and the J gene end by 0 bases; junction bases not matched to a gene: 5. The CDR3 consists of 18 residues. CDR3 coding DNA: TGTGCCAGCAGCCAAGATGGACTAGCGGGGAATTACCAAGAGACCCAGTACTTC. It yields the protein CASSQDGLAGNYQETQYF.

The table lists this clonotype with a few counts. CDR3 sequence reads: CASSLVIPDGTEAFF. The CDR3 DNA is TGTGCCAGCAGCTTAGTAATCCCAGATGGGACTGAAGCTTTCTTT. The rearrangement joins TRBV11-3 to TRBJ1-1; D ambiguous. Trimming took off 1 base at V and 5 bases at J, with 14 bases between the two ends. Germline CDR1 and CDR2: SGHNT and YENEEA. The CDR3 totals 15 residues.

This chain links TRBV20-1 with TRBJ2-7; TRBD1 matches 7 bases. V was clipped by 6 bases and J by 3 bases; unmatched bases: 8. The CDR3 is 13 amino acids. The germline V gene has CDR1 DFQATT and CDR2 SNEGSKA (reference sequence). This CDR3 reads CSARQGNFYEQYF. The CDR3 bases are TGCAGTGCCAGACAGGGTAACTTCTACGAGCAGTACTTC.

The table lists this clonotype with a few counts. This chain uses TRBV6-2 or TRBV6-3 with TRBJ1-5, with 7 bases that match TRBD1. The germline gives CDR1 MNHEY, CDR2 SVGEGT. CDR3 length: 16 amino acids. Trimming at V came to 7 bases and at J to 2 bases, leaving 11 bases not matched to a gene. The CDR3 nucleotides read TGTGCCAGCACGCGAGAACAGGGGAGAGGCAATCAGCCCCAGCATTTT. Its translation is CASTREQGRGNQPQHF.

In its sample, this clonotype was seen many times. The chain uses TRBV24-1 and TRBJ2-1; D is unresolved. The CDR3 covers 13 residues. V lost 1 base, J lost 5 bases, and 5 bases lay in between. The germline gives CDR1 KGHDR, CDR2 SFDVKD. The CDR3 loop reads CATSDFPNNEQFF. CDR3 bases: TGTGCCACCAGTGATTTTCCGAACAATGAGCAGTTCTTC.

The chain combines TRBV10-3 with TRBJ1-5; D is ambiguous. The CDR3 totals 13 residues. Germline V CDR1 and CDR2: ENHRY, SYGVKD. V lost 7 bases, J lost 3 bases, and 10 bases lay in between. The CDR3 loop reads CAITKGVNQPQHF. As DNA, the CDR3 is TGTGCCATCACGAAGGGTGTCAATCAGCCCCAGCATTTT.

This clonotype was recorded a few times. The chain joins TRBV28 to TRBJ1-2; D possibly corresponds to TRBD1 (5 bases). Germline CDR1 reads MDHEN; CDR2 reads SYDVKM. The V end was cut by 7 bases, the J end by 2 bases, with 14 bases between. The CDR3 is 14 amino acids. CDR3 protein: CASMDGAPNYGYTF. CDR3 nucleotide sequence: TGTGCCAGCATGGACGGGGCCCCCAACTATGGCTACACCTTC.

This clonotype was found many times. The chain uses TRBV11-2 and TRBJ1-2; TRBD1 agrees at 8 bases. The germline gives CDR1 SGHAT, CDR2 FQNNGV. With 7 bases clipped from V and 5 bases from J, the junction kept 6 bases outside the gene matches. CDR3 length: 13 residues. The CDR3 loop reads CASTRTGQYGYTF. In nucleotides, the CDR3 is TGTGCCAGCACCAGGACAGGGCAATATGGCTACACCTTC.

The table lists this clonotype with many counts. The rearrangement uses TRBV10-3 and TRBJ1-1, with TRBD1 matching over 9 bases. Germline CDR1 ENHRY, CDR2 SYGVKD. The V and J ends lost 8 bases and 0 bases, in that order; junction bases with no gene match: 4. The CDR3 loop spans 14 amino acids. In DNA, the CDR3 is TGTGCCATCGGGAGGACAGGGGTGAACACTGAAGCTTTCTTT. Its protein product is CAIGRTGVNTEAFF.